These 9 T cell receptor beta chains were sequenced from one sample in a study of cytotoxic CD8 clonotypes in ibrutinib-treated CLL. Assay used: immunoSEQ multiplex PCR; TCRdb lists only in-frame clones, some missing. Among about 140,000 clones listed, 77% were seen once. The sample consisted of PBMCs, taken after 12 months of ibrutinib treatment. All receptors come from a human donor with chronic lymphocytic leukemia.

This rearrangement joins TRBV30 to TRBJ1-3; 9 bases fit TRBD1. V trimming: 4 bases; J trimming: 2 bases; junction bases outside the gene matches: 6. This CDR3 contains 15 residues. Germline values: CDR1 GTSNPN, CDR2 SVGIG (reference sequence). CDR3 loop: CAWILGQGPGNTIYF. CDR3 in DNA: TGTGCCTGGATTCTAGGACAGGGGCCTGGAAACACCATATATTTT. The variable domain in full, completed from reference TRBV30 and TRBJ1-3, reads SQTIHQWPATLVQPVGSPLSLECTVEGTSNPNLYWYRQAAGRGLQLLFYSVGIGQISSEVPQNLSASRPQDRQFILSSKKLLLSDSGFYLCAWILGQGPGNTIYFGEGSWLTVV.

The chain employs TRBV19 and TRBJ1-2, with D perhaps matching TRBD1 (6 bases). CDR1 and CDR2 from the germline V gene are LNHDA and SQIVND (reference sequence). Trimming removed 3 bases from V and 4 bases from J, with 12 bases in between. The CDR3 loop spans 14 amino acids. DNA for the CDR3: TGTGCCAGTAGTATTCGGGGGGCAAGCTATGGCTACACCTTC. It codes for CASSIRGASYGYTF.

Only a few counts were recorded for this clone. The gene calls are TRBV7-2 and TRBJ1-1; D might be TRBD1 (5 bases). The CDR3 is 15 amino acids. V lost 1 base to trimming and J lost 0 bases, with 9 bases between them. Looked up from germline, CDR1 is SGHTA and CDR2 is FQGNSA. The CDR3, as DNA: TGTGCCAGCAGCTTAGTGGGGGAGCTGAACACTGAAGCTTTCTTT. Amino acids: CASSLVGELNTEAFF.

This rearrangement joins TRBV19 to TRBJ2-7, with 10 bases matching TRBD1. V gave up 7 bases and J gave up 6 bases; unmatched junction bases: 9. This CDR3 has 14 amino acids. Germline V gives CDR1 LNHDA, CDR2 SQIVND (reference sequence). CDR3 nucleotides: TGTGCCAGTAAGGAACTAGGACAGGGGGGCGAGCAGTACTTC. Encoded protein: CASKELGQGGEQYF.

This rearrangement joins TRBV7-9 to TRBJ1-6; D not resolved. The CDR3 totals 12 residues. Trimming took off 0 bases at V and 6 bases at J, with 0 bases between the two ends. The germline V gene has CDR1 SEHNR and CDR2 FQNEAQ (reference sequence). Here the CDR3 reads CASSLANSPLHF. The CDR3 DNA reads as TGTGCCAGCAGCTTAGCTAATTCACCCCTCCACTTT. Drawing the rest from reference TRBV7-9 and TRBJ1-6, the complete variable domain is DTGVSQNPRHKITKRGQNVTFRCDPISEHNRLYWYRQTLGQGPEFLTYFQNEAQLEKSRLLSDRFSAERPKGSFSTLEIQRTEQGDSAMYLCASSLANSPLHFGNGTRLTVT.

The chain is built from TRBV11-1 and TRBJ2-3; D unresolved. The germline CDR1 and CDR2 sequences are SGHAT and FQDESV (reference sequence). This CDR3 has 12 amino acids. The V and J ends lost 1 base and 5 bases respectively, with 4 bases between them. The CDR3 region is CASSLEGDTQYF. The CDR3, as DNA: TGTGCCAGCAGCTTAGAAGGAGATACGCAGTATTTT.

The chain uses TRBV19 and TRBJ2-3; 8 nucleotides match TRBD1. CDR3 length: 15 amino acids. Germline V lookup: CDR1 LNHDA, CDR2 SQIVND (reference sequence). The V segment lost 3 bases and the J segment 3 bases; nucleotides outside the gene matches: 5. CDR3 residues: CASSMDRVVTDTQYF. As DNA, the CDR3 is TGTGCCAGTAGTATGGACAGGGTGGTTACAGATACGCAGTATTTT.

The chain combines TRBV5-1 with TRBJ2-5; 10 bases are shared with TRBD2. The V and J ends lost 1 base and 4 bases, in that order; junction bases with no gene match: 4. Germline-derived CDR1 and CDR2 are SGHRS and YFSETQ. CDR3 length: 15 residues. This chain's CDR3 is CASSLTSGVGETQYF. The CDR3, as DNA: TGCGCCAGCAGCTTGACTAGCGGGGTCGGAGAGACCCAGTACTTC.

This chain connects TRBV28 to TRBJ2-7, with a weak D call TRBD2 (6 bases). The CDR3 consists of 13 residues. In germline, CDR1 is MDHEN, CDR2 SYDVKM. Trimming removed 2 bases at V and 3 bases at J, with 8 bases between. The CDR3 sequence is CASSLGGLYEQYF. The CDR3 bases are TGTGCCAGCAGTTTAGGAGGGCTCTACGAGCAGTACTTC.